The next 7 T cell receptor beta chains were all read from a single sample in a study of cytomegalovirus exposure and HLA in healthy donors. Primers for the PCR totalled 60 Vbeta and 13 Jbeta. Using immunoSEQ multiplex PCR, the repertoire was profiled, and TCRdb retains in-frame clones only, with some absent. The sample lists about 130,000 clones; around 70% were seen once. Sequenced input: PBMCs. The source of these receptors is a woman between 55 and 75 years old in good health and CMV-seropositive.

This clone is labeled as medium-sized (0.01 to 0.1%). V and J are TRBV5-4 and TRBJ2-5, with D possibly matching TRBD2 (6 bases). Trimming took 0 bases from V and 2 from J, leaving 8 bases between them. CDR1 is SGHNT, CDR2 YYREEE, per germline (reference sequence). This CDR3 is built from 14 residues. The CDR3, as DNA: TGTGCCAGCAGCTTGGAAGGGAGGCAAGAGACCCAGTACTTC. The encoded protein is CASSLEGRQETQYF.

This clone was recorded only once. The gene calls are TRBV2 and TRBJ2-1, with 8 bases lining up with TRBD2. This CDR3 is 18 amino acids long. CDR1 is SNHLY and CDR2 is FYNNEI in the germline V gene. V gave up 4 bases and J gave up 1 base; unmatched junction bases: 12. The CDR3 sequence: CASSGGSGGGSSYNEQFF. The CDR3 DNA is TGTGCCAGCAGTGGCGGATCGGGCGGGGGGTCATCCTACAATGAGCAGTTCTTC.

This clone turned up a few times. V gene TRBV5-4 combines with J gene TRBJ2-7; D possibly corresponds to TRBD2 (6 bases). The CDR3 is 13 residues long. Looked up from germline, CDR1 is SGHNT and CDR2 is YYREEE (reference sequence). V was shortened by 4 bases and J by 4 bases, with 12 bases between the two germline ends. The CDR3 region has the DNA TGTGCCAGCAGCCCTAATGGAGGGTACGAGCAGTACTTC. Amino acids: CASSPNGGYEQYF.

This clone occurred once. The genes are TRBV7-9 and TRBJ2-5, with D tentatively TRBD1 (6 bases). The CDR3 length is 15 residues. V shed 6 bases and J shed 1 base, with 15 bases lying between them. Germline loops: CDR1 SEHNR, CDR2 FQNEAQ (reference sequence). In DNA, the CDR3 is TGTGCCAGCAGTCACAATCGACAGGTCCAAGAGACCCAGTACTTC. This translates into CASSHNRQVQETQYF.

The chain has TRBV7-3 and TRBJ2-5, with 7 positions matching TRBD1. The V gene end was trimmed by 2 bases and the J gene end by 0 bases; junction bases not matched to a gene: 6. Germline V gives CDR1 SGHTA, CDR2 FQGTGA. There are 16 residues in the CDR3. The CDR3 is CASSLGQTGYQETQYF. The CDR3 coding sequence is TGTGCCAGCAGCTTAGGGCAGACAGGGTACCAAGAGACCCAGTACTTC.

The genes are TRBV27 and TRBJ2-7, with TRBD1 as a possible D gene (6 bases). Germline V gene lookup returns CDR1 MNHEY and CDR2 SMNVEV (reference sequence). Trimming took off 6 bases at V and 2 bases at J, with 11 bases between the two ends. CDR3 length: 13 residues. CDR3 DNA: TGTGCCAGCAGCGGACAGACTACCTACGAGCAGTACTTC. As protein: CASSGQTTYEQYF.

The chain is built from TRBV27 and TRBJ2-7, with 10 bases that match TRBD1. The V gene end was trimmed by 5 bases and the J gene end by 4 bases; junction bases not matched to a gene: 11. The CDR3 spans 16 residues. The germline gives CDR1 MNHEY, CDR2 SMNVEV (reference sequence). CDR3 sequence: CASSPTYRDRGYEQYF. DNA for the CDR3: TGTGCCAGCAGTCCCACTTACCGGGACAGGGGATACGAGCAGTACTTC.